This T cell receptor beta chain was found in a study of beta chain features in type 1 diabetes. The study, taken as a whole, reports: Across all four CD4+ subsets, people with type 1 diabetes showed modestly shorter TCRB CDR3s.

Germline CDR1 and CDR2: SGHRS and YFSETQ. V was pared by 0 bases and J by 5 bases, with 14 bases between. The CDR3 extends over 15 amino acids. Sequenced material consisted of expressed TCRB transcripts (all of the isolated RNA was reverse transcribed). TCRdb keeps only in-frame clones here, not all; method: immunoSEQ multiplex PCR. The sample records hundreds of thousands of clones, roughly 13% being singletons. This clone was picked up a small number of times. Its specificity is unknown. This specimen includes other DNA sequences encoding the same CDR3. The receptor comes from a young man with type 1 diabetes. The chain has TRBV5-1 and TRBJ2-5; D possibly matches TRBD1 or TRBD2 (5 bases each). The source material was naive CD4+ T cells from blood. The CDR3 nucleotides read TGCGCCAGCAGCTTGGCCGGGACGGGCGGGGAGACCCAGTACTTC. Protein product: CASSLAGTGGETQYF.